This T cell receptor beta chain was captured by sequencing in a study of OX40 agonist ivuxolimab in advanced cancers. Turning to the study itself: The mean age was approximately 60 years, ranging from about 20 to 79, with approximately 85% of participants male. Checkpoint inhibitors had been given previously to roughly 40% of patients.

Sequencing was performed with immunoSEQ multiplex PCR; in TCRdb, only in-frame clones are kept and a portion is missing. This table has under 110,000 clones, around nine tenths appearing once. V lost 5 bases, J lost 4 bases, and 20 bases lay in between. CDR1 is SEHNR and CDR2 is FQNEAQ in the germline V gene (reference sequence). CDR3 length: 16 amino acids. The receptor comes from an adult with an advanced solid tumor such as melanoma, head and neck, liver or kidney cancer. The chain carries TRBV7-9 and TRBJ1-2; possibly TRBD1 for D (5 bases). The sequencing here drew on CD4+ or CD8+ T cells sorted from blood, taken in a trial of the OX40 agonist ivuxolimab. The CDR3, as DNA: TGTGCCAGCAGCACCCACCACGGGACCGTCGTCTATGGCTACACCTTC. It specifies CASSTHHGTVVYGYTF. Supplemented by reference TRBV7-9 and TRBJ1-2, the full variable domain reads DTGVSQNPRHKITKRGQNVTFRCDPISEHNRLYWYRQTLGQGPEFLTYFQNEAQLEKSRLLSDRFSAERPKGSFSTLEIQRTEQGDSAMYLCASSTHHGTVVYGYTFGSGTRLTVV.